Each of the 6 T cell receptor beta chains below was sequenced from the same sample in a study of PD-1 blockade in classical Hodgkin lymphoma. Relapse after autologous stem cell transplantation occurred in every patient, and brentuximab vedotin exposure varied. Sequencing used immunoSEQ multiplex PCR; TCRdb keeps in-frame clones, though not all of them. The sample shows roughly 61,000 clones, more than 85% of them seen only once. Sequenced here: peripheral blood mononuclear cells (PBMCs), sampled before the second cycle of nivolumab. All receptors derive from a human donor with classical Hodgkin lymphoma.

The CDR3 region is CASSPPYRLGYEQYF. CDR3 coding DNA: TGTGCCAGCAGCCCGCCTTACCGGCTAGGGTACGAGCAGTACTTC. The rearrangement joins TRBV7-3 to TRBJ2-7; D not resolved. Trimming removed 5 bases at V and 4 bases at J, with 18 bases between. The CDR3 runs 15 residues. Germline V gene data show CDR1 as SGHTA and CDR2 as FQGTGA.

V is TRBV5-1 and J is TRBJ1-1, with D perhaps TRBD1 (6 bases). Trimming took 0 bases from V and 0 from J, leaving 12 bases between them. The CDR3 sequence is 16 residues long. CDR1 is SGHRS and CDR2 is YFSETQ in the germline V gene. The CDR3 loop reads CASSLEPGEMNTEAFF. The CDR3 bases are TGCGCCAGCAGCTTGGAGCCAGGGGAGATGAACACTGAAGCTTTCTTT.

The rearrangement links TRBV5-1 to TRBJ2-3; tentative D call: TRBD1 (5 bases). Per germline, CDR1 SGHRS and CDR2 YFSETQ. CDR3 size: 15 residues. V lost 2 bases, J lost 2 bases, and 12 bases lay in between. CDR3 sequence (DNA): TGCGCCAGCAGCTTCAGCCAGGGTGACACAGATACGCAGTATTTT. Translating it yields CASSFSQGDTDTQYF.

This clone has only a few counts. The chain uses TRBV25-1 and TRBJ1-2, with D hard to call. The CDR3 has 13 amino acids. CDR1 and CDR2 from the germline V gene are MGHDK and SYGVNS. V lost 3 bases and J lost 8, with 13 bases in between. The CDR3 coding sequence is TGTGCCAGCAGTGACCTGCCTGGCAAGGGCTACACCTTC. It translates to CASSDLPGKGYTF.

The rearrangement joins TRBV28 to TRBJ1-5; D unresolved. Germline V lookup: CDR1 MDHEN, CDR2 SYDVKM. V lost 6 bases to trimming and J lost 2 bases, with 14 bases between them. This CDR3 region has 15 residues. The CDR3 region is CASSLHGFGNQPQHF. For the CDR3, the DNA is TGTGCCAGCAGCCTCCATGGGTTCGGCAATCAGCCCCAGCATTTT.

The genes are TRBV10-3 and TRBJ1-2; D gene ambiguous. The CDR3 runs to 13 residues. Per the germline V gene, CDR1 is ENHRY and CDR2 is SYGVKD. Trimming stripped 3 bases from V and 0 bases from J, with 5 bases between. The CDR3 sequence is CAISEGANYGYTF. The CDR3 nucleotides read TGTGCCATCAGTGAAGGAGCTAACTATGGCTACACCTTC.